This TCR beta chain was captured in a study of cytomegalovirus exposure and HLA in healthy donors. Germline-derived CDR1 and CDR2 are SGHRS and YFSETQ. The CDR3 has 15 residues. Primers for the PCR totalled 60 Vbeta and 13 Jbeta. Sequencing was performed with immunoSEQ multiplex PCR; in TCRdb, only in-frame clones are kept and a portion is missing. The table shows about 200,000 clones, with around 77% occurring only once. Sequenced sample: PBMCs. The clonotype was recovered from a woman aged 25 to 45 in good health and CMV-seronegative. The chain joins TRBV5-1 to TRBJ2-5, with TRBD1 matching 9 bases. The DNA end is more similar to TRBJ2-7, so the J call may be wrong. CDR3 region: CASSPGQGITNEQYF. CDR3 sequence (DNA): TGCGCCAGCAGCCCGGGACAGGGAATTACGAACGAGCAGTACTTC.